This T cell receptor beta chain was captured in a study of cytomegalovirus exposure and HLA in healthy donors. Germline V CDR1 and CDR2: LGHNT, FRNRAP. J lost 6 bases, V lost 5 bases, and 6 bases had no gene match. The CDR3 is 14 residues long. 13 Jbeta primers and 60 Vbeta primers were used for the PCR. Sequenced by immunoSEQ multiplex PCR; TCRdb stores in-frame clones only, minus some. Among more than 150,000 clones listed, 70% to 80% were seen once. V is TRBV12-5 and J is TRBJ1-5; 8 bases line up with TRBD1. Sequenced: PBMCs. The sequence derives from a male donor in good health and CMV-seronegative. CDR3 sequence reads: CASGPDREAQPQHF. The CDR3 coding sequence is TGTGCTAGTGGTCCGGACAGGGAGGCTCAGCCCCAGCATTTT.